Following are 15 T cell receptor beta chains from one sample sequenced in a study of CD4 T cells in relation to SARS-CoV-2 and coronaviruses. No antigens are known for them. TCRdb's table, derived via immunoSEQ multiplex PCR, lists solely in-frame clones and lacks some. The sample has 15,000 to 25,000 clones, more than 60% seen once. Before the COVID-19 pandemic, during about 2011-2019, CD4+ T cells were taken from unexposed donors. CD4+ T cells were isolated from the cells after more than 8 days of culture. Sequencing was performed on CD4+ T cells from PBMCs, cultured in vitro. These receptors were taken from a human donor in good health.

The chain combines TRBV12-3 or TRBV12-4 with TRBJ1-6; unclear D gene. This CDR3 comprises 11 residues. V was pared by 6 bases and J by 5 bases, with 2 bases between. For the CDR3, the DNA is TGTGCCAGCAGCAATAATTCACCCCTCCACTTT. Amino acids: CASSNNSPLHF.

The chain has TRBV6-2 or TRBV6-3 and TRBJ2-3; the D gene is possibly TRBD2 (6 bases). The CDR3 is 15 residues long. V lost 4 bases, J lost 2 bases, and 13 bases lay in between. The germline V gene encodes CDR1 MNHEY and CDR2 SVGEGT. The CDR3 loop reads CASSWPPRDTDTQYF. The CDR3 DNA is TGTGCCAGCAGTTGGCCCCCGCGGGACACAGATACGCAGTATTTT.

This chain links TRBV10-3 with TRBJ1-6, with D tentatively TRBD1 (5 bases). Trimming pared 11 bases from V and 7 bases from J, leaving 12 bases between. There are 12 residues in the CDR3. The germline V gene has CDR1 ENHRY and CDR2 SYGVKD. The CDR3, as DNA: TGTGCCTCCGGGACGGGGAATTCACCCCTCCACTTT. It translates to CASGTGNSPLHF.

The chain employs TRBV5-4 and TRBJ2-1; D unclear. Germline lookup yields CDR1 SGHNT and CDR2 YYREEE (reference sequence). V gave up 1 base and J gave up 0 bases, with 8 bases separating them. This CDR3 has 15 residues. CDR3 DNA sequence: TGTGCCAGCAGCTTGCCGGGTAGCTCCTACAATGAGCAGTTCTTC. This translates into CASSLPGSSYNEQFF.

The chain combines TRBV19 with TRBJ2-3, with 10 bases aligning to TRBD2. Trimming took 5 bases from V and 4 from J; bases not matched to a gene: 18. Germline CDR1 reads LNHDA; CDR2 reads SQIVND (reference sequence). The CDR3 covers 19 residues. The DNA of the CDR3 is TGTGCCAGTAGTTTTTCCCCTACCGGGACTAGCGCGCTCGCAGATACGCAGTATTTT. As protein: CASSFSPTGTSALADTQYF.

The chain carries TRBV6-5 and TRBJ2-2; 7 bases are shared with TRBD1. The CDR3 has 15 residues. J gave up 3 bases and V 5 bases, and 6 bases lay outside the gene matches. CDR1 and CDR2 from the germline V gene are MNHEY and SVGAGI. CDR3 coding DNA: TGTGCCAGCAGTCCCGACAGGGAAGACACCGGGGAGCTGTTTTTT. Encoded protein: CASSPDREDTGELFF.

J is TRBJ2-7 and V is TRBV5-1; the D gene could be TRBD1 or TRBD2 (6 bases each). Trimming left V 2 bases short and J 2 bases short, with 17 bases between. Germline CDR1 reads SGHRS; CDR2 reads YFSETQ. This CDR3 region has 16 residues. CDR3 nucleotides: TGCGCCAGCAGCTTAAGCCTTGGAGGGGGGACCTACGAGCAGTACTTC. Protein: CASSLSLGGGTYEQYF. The complete variable domain, with remaining parts taken from reference TRBV5-1 and TRBJ2-7, reads KAGVTQTPRYLIKTRGQQVTLSCSPISGHRSVSWYQQTPGQGLQFLFEYFSETQRNKGNFPGRFSGRQFSNSRSEMNVSTLELGDSALYLCASSLSLGGGTYEQYFGPGTRLTVT.

This chain joins TRBV9 and TRBJ1-2; 9 nucleotides line up with TRBD1. This CDR3 contains 13 residues. Germline loops: CDR1 SGDLS, CDR2 YYNGEE. V was pared by 4 bases and J by 8 bases, with 6 bases of the junction left unmatched. In nucleotides, the CDR3 is TGTGCCAGCAGCACACAACAGGGGGCGGGCTACACCTTC. This sequence encodes CASSTQQGAGYTF. Based on the CDR3 plus reference TRBV9 and TRBJ1-2, the full variable domain is DSGVTQTPKHLITATGQRVTLRCSPRSGDLSVYWYQQSLDQGLQFLIQYYNGEERAKGNILERFSAQQFPDLHSELNLSSLELGDSALYFCASSTQQGAGYTFGSGTRLTVV.

The V and J genes are TRBV6-2 or TRBV6-3 and TRBJ1-5; 8 bases match TRBD1. The V segment lost 4 bases and the J segment 4 bases; nucleotides outside the gene matches: 6. This CDR3 region has 15 residues. From germline, CDR1 is MNHEY and CDR2 SVGEGT. CDR3 nucleotide sequence: TGTGCCAGCAGTTCCACAGGGGGGAAGAATCAGCCCCAGCATTTT. It yields the protein CASSSTGGKNQPQHF.

This chain uses TRBV19 with TRBJ1-4; D call uncertain. From germline, CDR1 is LNHDA and CDR2 SQIVND (reference sequence). The CDR3 contains 14 residues. With 3 bases removed from V and 4 bases from J, the gap between germline ends came to 9 bases. DNA for the CDR3: TGTGCCAGTAGTATCGGGCAGCTTAATGAAAAACTGTTTTTT. It codes for CASSIGQLNEKLFF. Filled out from reference TRBV19 and TRBJ1-4, the complete variable domain reads DGGITQSPKYLFRKEGQNVTLSCEQNLNHDAMYWYRQDPGQGLRLIYYSQIVNDFQKGDIAEGYSVSREKKESFPLTVTSAQKNPTAFYLCASSIGQLNEKLFFGSGTQLSVL.

The chain carries TRBV5-1 and TRBJ2-5; weak D call: TRBD2 (5 bases). Germline loops: CDR1 SGHRS, CDR2 YFSETQ. V shed 1 base and J shed 1 base, with 5 bases lying between them. The CDR3 is 13 amino acids. The CDR3 bases are TGCGCCAGCAGCTTGACTAGCCAAGAGACCCAGTACTTC. Protein product: CASSLTSQETQYF.

The chain employs TRBV7-2 and TRBJ2-3; 10 bases line up with TRBD2. The CDR3 spans 14 residues. V lost 4 bases and J lost 3; bases outside the gene matches: 1. The germline V gene encodes CDR1 SGHTA and CDR2 FQGNSA. The CDR3 DNA reads TGTGCCAGCAGCTCGGGACTAGCGACAGATACGCAGTATTTT. Residues: CASSSGLATDTQYF.

The chain combines TRBV7-3 with TRBJ2-2, with 9 bases matching TRBD2. The V gene end was trimmed by 5 bases and the J gene end by 6 bases; junction bases not matched to a gene: 7. The CDR3 covers 15 residues. Germline V gives CDR1 SGHTA, CDR2 FQGTGA. CDR3 region: CASSPGTSSAGELFF. Here the CDR3 DNA reads TGTGCCAGCAGCCCCGGGACTAGCTCTGCCGGGGAGCTGTTTTTT.

V and J are TRBV4-2 and TRBJ2-7; 10 nucleotides align to TRBD2. J was trimmed by 3 bases and V by 4 bases; bases with no gene match: 3. The CDR3 extends over 14 amino acids. Per germline, CDR1 LGHNA and CDR2 YNFKEQ. The CDR3 reads CASSRGLAVYEQYF. The CDR3 DNA sequence: TGTGCCAGCAGCCGCGGACTAGCGGTCTACGAGCAGTACTTC.

By share of the sample, this clone is large. The rearrangement links TRBV6-6 to TRBJ2-1; 8 bases map to TRBD2. The length of the CDR3 is 12 residues. The junction had 15 bases not matched to a gene; V was cut back by 11 bases and J by 15 bases. CDR1 is MNHNY, CDR2 SVGAGI, per germline (reference sequence). This CDR3 reads CASSPGGGRMFF. The CDR3 nucleotides read TGTGCCTCCTCCCCCGGGGGCGGGAGGATGTTCTTC.